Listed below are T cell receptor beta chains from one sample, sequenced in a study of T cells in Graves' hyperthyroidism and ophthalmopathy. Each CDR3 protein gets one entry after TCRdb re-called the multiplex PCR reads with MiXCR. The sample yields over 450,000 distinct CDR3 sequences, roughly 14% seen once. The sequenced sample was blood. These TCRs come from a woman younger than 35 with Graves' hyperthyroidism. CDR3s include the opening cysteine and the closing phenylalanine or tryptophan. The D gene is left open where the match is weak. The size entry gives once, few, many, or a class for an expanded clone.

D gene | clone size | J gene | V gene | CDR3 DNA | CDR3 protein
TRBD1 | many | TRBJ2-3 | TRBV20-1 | TGCAGTGCCCCATCGGGACAGGGAGCAGATACGCAGTATTTT | CSAPSGQGADTQYF
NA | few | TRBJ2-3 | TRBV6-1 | TGTGCCAGCAGTTACGGCTTCACAGATACGCAGTATTTT | CASSYGFTDTQYF
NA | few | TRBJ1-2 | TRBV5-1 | TGCGCCAGCAGCTCGCAACAGGGAAACTATGGCTACACCTTC | CASSSQQGNYGYTF
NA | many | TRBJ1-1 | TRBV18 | TGTGCCAGCTCACCATTGGGGCGAGGGGGGATGGAGAACACTGAAGCTTTCTTT | CASSPLGRGGMENTEAFF
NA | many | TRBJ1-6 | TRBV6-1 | TGTGCCAGCAGCCGAAGTAGACGGGAGGGATCACCCCTCCACTTT | CASSRSRREGSPLHF
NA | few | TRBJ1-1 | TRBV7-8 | TGTGCCAGCAGCCGTACGGGGGGGGCCGTTGAAGCTTTCTTT | CASSRTGGAVEAFF
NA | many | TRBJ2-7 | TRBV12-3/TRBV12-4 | TGTGCCAGCAGCCGAGGCGGTCTCACCTACGAGCAGTACTTC | CASSRGGLTYEQYF
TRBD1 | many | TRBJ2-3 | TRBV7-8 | TGTGCCAGCAGCTCCTGGACAGGGAGGACAGATACGCAGTATTTT | CASSSWTGRTDTQYF
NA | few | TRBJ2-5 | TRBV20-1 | TGCAGTGCCAGAGGGCGCGGCCAAGAGACCCAGTACTTC | CSARGRGQETQYF
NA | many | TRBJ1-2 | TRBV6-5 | TGTGCCAGCAGCCAGGGCAACCGCTACACCTTC | CASSQGNRYTF
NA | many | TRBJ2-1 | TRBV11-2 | TGTGCCAGCAGCTTAGTTGCGTCCTCGGGGTGGCAGTTCTTC | CASSLVASSGWQFF
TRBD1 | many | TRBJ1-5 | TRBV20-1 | TGCAGTGCTAAACAGGGGGCTCACAATCAGCCCCAGCATTTT | CSAKQGAHNQPQHF
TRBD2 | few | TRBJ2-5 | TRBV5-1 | TGCGCCAGCAGCTGGACTAGCGGGAGTTTTGGGACCCAGTACTTC | CASSWTSGSFGTQYF
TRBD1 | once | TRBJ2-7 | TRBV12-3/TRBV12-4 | TGTGCCAGCAGTTGGGACAGTGGTTTCTACGAGCAGTACTTC | CASSWDSGFYEQYF
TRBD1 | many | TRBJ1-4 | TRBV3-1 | TGTGCCAGCAGCCCCGACAGGGGGGGTGAAAAACTGTTTTTT | CASSPDRGGEKLFF